The clone carrying this T cell receptor (beta chain) was seen at least ten times. Its target is not known. RNA transcripts were the source from which TCR beta CDR3 regions were amplified. The library came from an HTBI-primed first-round RT-PCR and a second-round multiplex PCR. TCRdb ran MiXCR on the multiplex PCR reads and lists one entry per CDR3 protein. Seen here are hundreds of thousands of distinct CDR3 sequences, roughly 14% observed once, and the top ten hold 8% to 10%. This sample is drawn from a study of Graves' ophthalmopathy and Graves' hyperthyroidism. Study observations and caveats: A 13-signature model separated ophthalmopathy from stable hyperthyroidism, reaching less than 90% sensitivity and 80% to 83% specificity cross-validated.

Sequences were obtained from blood. The receptor was isolated from a woman in her twenties or thirties with Graves' ophthalmopathy.

This chain's CDR3 is CAIRNRAANYGYTF. In DNA form, the CDR3 reads TGTGCCATCAGAAACAGGGCGGCCAACTATGGCTACACCTTC. The V and J genes are TRBV10-3 and TRBJ1-2; possibly TRBD1 for D (6 bases). V was cut by 6 bases and J by 2 bases, with 13 bases left in between. This CDR3 has 14 residues. Per the germline V gene, CDR1 is ENHRY and CDR2 is SYGVKD.